This T cell receptor beta chain was sequenced for a study of OX40 agonist ivuxolimab in advanced cancers. The wider study: Patients in dose escalation had liver, melanoma, kidney or head and neck cancers. Partial responses were achieved by three patients, of whom one had hepatocellular carcinoma and two had cutaneous melanoma.

V gave up 9 bases and J gave up 2 bases; unmatched junction bases: 14. In germline, CDR1 is LNHDA, CDR2 SQIVND (reference sequence). The CDR3 has 17 residues. The repertoire was sequenced with immunoSEQ multiplex PCR; TCRdb's copy has only in-frame clones and lacks some. The sample shows tens of thousands of clones, around 81% of them seen only once. The specimen was CD4+ or CD8+ T cells sorted from blood, collected in a trial of the OX40 agonist ivuxolimab. The chain combines TRBV19 with TRBJ1-5; 9 nucleotides line up with TRBD1. The clonotype comes from an adult with an advanced solid tumor such as melanoma, head and neck, liver or kidney cancer. For the CDR3, the DNA is TGTGCCAGCGCGGCAGGACAGGGGTATACGGGCAATCAGCCCCAGCATTTT. It encodes CASAAGQGYTGNQPQHF.